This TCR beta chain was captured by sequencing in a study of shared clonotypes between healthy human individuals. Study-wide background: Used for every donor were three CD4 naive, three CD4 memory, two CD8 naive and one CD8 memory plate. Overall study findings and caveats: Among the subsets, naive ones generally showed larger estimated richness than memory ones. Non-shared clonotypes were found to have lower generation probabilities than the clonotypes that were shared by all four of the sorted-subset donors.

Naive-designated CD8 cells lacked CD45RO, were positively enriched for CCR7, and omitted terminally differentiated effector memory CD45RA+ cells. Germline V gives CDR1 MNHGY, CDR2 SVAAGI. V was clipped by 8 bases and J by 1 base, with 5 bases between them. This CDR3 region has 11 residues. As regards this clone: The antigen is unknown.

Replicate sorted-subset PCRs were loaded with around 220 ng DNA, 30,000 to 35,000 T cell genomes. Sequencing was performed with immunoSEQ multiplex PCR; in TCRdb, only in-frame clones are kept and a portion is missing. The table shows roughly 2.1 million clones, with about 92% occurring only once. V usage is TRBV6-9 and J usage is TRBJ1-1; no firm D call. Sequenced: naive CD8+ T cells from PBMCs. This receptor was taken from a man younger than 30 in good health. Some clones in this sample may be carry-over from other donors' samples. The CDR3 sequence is CASQGNTEAFF. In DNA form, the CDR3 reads TGTGCCAGCCAAGGGAACACTGAAGCTTTCTTT.